Below, 20 T cell receptor beta chains from the same sample are listed, as sequenced in a study of T cell responses to AZD1222 COVID-19 vaccine. Assay: immunoSEQ multiplex PCR; the TCRdb copy retains only in-frame clones and omits some. This sample has 70,000 to 85,000 clones, with around four fifths found just once. The sequencing used peripheral blood, collected on day 0 of AZD1222 vaccination. These receptors were collected from an adult in good health.

In this sample, this clone turned up once. The rearrangement joins TRBV11-2 to TRBJ1-6; D perhaps matches TRBD1 (5 bases). V was trimmed by 3 bases and J by 2 bases, leaving 8 bases between them. The CDR3 consists of 15 residues. Germline V CDR1 and CDR2: SGHAT, FQNNGV. The CDR3: CASSLGDPYNSPLHF. DNA for the CDR3: TGTGCCAGCAGCTTGGGGGACCCCTATAATTCACCCCTCCACTTT.

Only one count was recorded for this clone. The chain couples TRBV4-2 to TRBJ2-2; TRBD2 aligns across 8 bases. Trimming removed 7 bases from V and 1 base from J; junction bases left unmatched: 8. The CDR3 covers 16 residues. CDR1 and CDR2 from the germline V gene are LGHNA and YNFKEQ. This CDR3 is CASTPAGGRNTGELFF. CDR3 DNA: TGTGCCAGCACCCCGGCGGGGGGAAGGAACACCGGGGAGCTGTTTTTT.

This clone was recorded only once. The CDR3 spells CASSLPGSELFF. The DNA of the CDR3 is TGTGCCAGCAGTTTACCCGGGTCGGAGCTGTTTTTT. The chain links TRBV12-3 or TRBV12-4 to TRBJ2-2; D gene unclear. This CDR3 has 12 amino acids. Trimming took 2 bases from V and 10 from J, leaving 8 bases between them.

The chain employs TRBV3-1 (or the pseudogene TRBV3-2) and TRBJ2-7; the D call may be TRBD1 or TRBD2 (5 bases each). V was trimmed by 0 bases and J by 2 bases, leaving 11 bases between them. Germline CDR1 is LGHDT and CDR2 is YNNKEL (reference sequence). This CDR3 has 15 residues. The CDR3, as DNA: TGTGCCAGCAGCCAAGATACCGGGGCCCCCTACGAGCAGTACTTC. It is translated as CASSQDTGAPYEQYF.

The table lists this clone with a few counts. The chain employs TRBV6-5 and TRBJ1-6; a weak D match, TRBD1 (5 bases). CDR1 and CDR2 from the germline V gene are MNHEY and SVGAGI. This CDR3 spans 14 amino acids. The V and J ends lost 4 bases and 5 bases respectively, with 9 bases between them. The CDR3 loop is CASSFRADNSPLHF. The CDR3 DNA is TGTGCCAGCAGTTTCAGGGCGGATAATTCACCCCTCCACTTT.

The chain links TRBV7-2 to TRBJ2-5; TRBD2 might be the D (6 bases). The germline CDR1 and CDR2 sequences are SGHTA and FQGNSA. This CDR3 contains 13 residues. Between the trimmed V and J ends, which lost 1 base and 5 bases, there was a span of 8 bases. CDR3 DNA: TGTGCCAGCAGCTTAGAAGGGAGGGAGACCCAGTACTTC. Translation: CASSLEGRETQYF.

This chain joins TRBV19 and TRBJ2-7; tentatively, D is TRBD1 (6 bases). CDR1 and CDR2 from the germline V gene are LNHDA and SQIVND (reference sequence). V lost 5 bases, J lost 3 bases, and 11 bases lay in between. The CDR3 runs to 13 residues. Here the CDR3 DNA reads TGTGCCAGTAGTTCCAGGGGAAACTACGAGCAGTACTTC. This gives the protein CASSSRGNYEQYF.

V gene TRBV6-2 or TRBV6-3 combines with J gene TRBJ2-1; D may match TRBD1 or TRBD2 (6 bases each). CDR3 length equals 16 residues. The V end was cut by 0 bases, the J end by 8 bases, with 17 bases between. Germline CDR1 and CDR2: MNHEY and SVGEGT. The CDR3 sequence is CASSYSVAQGLYEQFF. The CDR3 region has the DNA TGTGCCAGCAGTTACTCGGTGGCACAGGGACTCTATGAGCAGTTCTTC.

V gene TRBV19 combines with J gene TRBJ1-1; D perhaps matches TRBD1 (6 bases). Looked up from germline, CDR1 is LNHDA and CDR2 is SQIVND (reference sequence). V lost 1 base, J lost 0 bases, and 18 bases lay in between. The CDR3 runs 18 residues. CDR3 sequence reads: CASSIVLGGRPMNTEAFF. The CDR3 DNA reads TGTGCCAGTAGTATAGTCTTGGGGGGCAGACCTATGAACACTGAAGCTTTCTTT.

The chain recombines TRBV6-1 with TRBJ2-7; 7 bases map to TRBD2. Germline CDR1 is MNHNS and CDR2 is SASEGT. V was pared by 3 bases and J by 5 bases, with 10 bases of the junction left unmatched. This CDR3 contains 15 residues. The CDR3 protein is CASSDQRGVHNEQYF. DNA of the CDR3: TGTGCCAGCAGTGACCAACGGGGGGTTCACAACGAGCAGTACTTC.

The chain uses TRBV27 and TRBJ2-1; D is possibly TRBD2 (6 bases). The germline CDR1 and CDR2 sequences are MNHEY and SMNVEV (reference sequence). Trimming removed 5 bases at V and 0 bases at J, with 14 bases between. CDR3 length: 16 amino acids. For the CDR3, the DNA is TGTGCCAGCAGTCCGGGACTGGCGAGCTCCTACAATGAGCAGTTCTTC. It translates to CASSPGLASSYNEQFF.

The V and J genes are TRBV4-3 and TRBJ1-1; D is ambiguous. The CDR3 has 15 amino acids. Trimming took 0 bases from V and 0 from J, leaving 8 bases between them. Germline lookup yields CDR1 LGHNA and CDR2 YSLEER. Here the CDR3 reads CASSQDGLMNTEAFF. In nucleotides, the CDR3 is TGCGCCAGCAGCCAAGACGGGCTTATGAACACTGAAGCTTTCTTT.

The rearrangement links TRBV30 to TRBJ1-5; tentative D call: TRBD1 (6 bases). Germline V lookup: CDR1 GTSNPN, CDR2 SVGIG (reference sequence). The CDR3 extends over 14 amino acids. V was trimmed by 4 bases and J by 5 bases, leaving 15 bases between them. The DNA of the CDR3 is TGTGCCTGGACTCACGGCCAGGGGCATCAGCCCCAGCATTTT. As protein: CAWTHGQGHQPQHF. Full variable domain (remainder filled in from reference TRBV30 and TRBJ1-5): SQTIHQWPATLVQPVGSPLSLECTVEGTSNPNLYWYRQAAGRGLQLLFYSVGIGQISSEVPQNLSASRPQDRQFILSSKKLLLSDSGFYLCAWTHGQGHQPQHFGDGTRLSIL.

The chain joins TRBV21-1 to TRBJ2-1; TRBD2 reflects the table's D call only, with no check against the DNA. TRBV21-1 is termed a pseudogene. There are 19 residues in the CDR3. The CDR3: CASSKDKRSGAETYNEQFF. The CDR3 DNA follows: TGTGCCAGCAGCAAAGACAAGAGGTCCGGAGCGGAGACGTACAATGAGCAGTTCTTC.

V is TRBV19 and J is TRBJ2-2; possibly TRBD1 or TRBD2 for D (6 bases each). The CDR3 has 12 amino acids. The germline V gene encodes CDR1 LNHDA and CDR2 SQIVND (reference sequence). V was pared by 7 bases and J by 7 bases, with 10 bases between. This CDR3 is CASMRGDGELFF. CDR3 DNA sequence: TGTGCCAGTATGAGGGGGGACGGGGAGCTGTTTTTT.

The sample holds a few counts of this clone. The chain joins TRBV10-1 to TRBJ2-1, with D possibly matching TRBD2 (6 bases). The germline gives CDR1 WNHNN, CDR2 SYGVQD (reference sequence). V was shortened by 4 bases and J by 7 bases, with 23 bases between the two germline ends. The CDR3 spans 17 residues. The CDR3 DNA sequence: TGCGCCAGCAGTGGAGTTGGTTCCTCAGCGGGCCCAAATGAGCAGTTCTTC. Protein product: CASSGVGSSAGPNEQFF.

The chain has TRBV15 and TRBJ1-2; D call uncertain. Looked up from germline, CDR1 is LNHNV and CDR2 is YYDKDF (reference sequence). The CDR3 contains 14 residues. V was shortened by 7 bases and J by 4 bases, with 16 bases between the two germline ends. The DNA for the CDR3 is TGTGCCACCACGGCCGGGTTTAACCGCTATGGCTACACCTTC. Its translation is CATTAGFNRYGYTF.

V is TRBV7-6 and J is TRBJ2-2; 9 bases are a match to TRBD2. J lost 1 base, V lost 5 bases, and 5 bases had no gene match. The CDR3 is 16 residues long. The germline gives CDR1 SGHVS, CDR2 FNYEAQ. As DNA, the CDR3 is TGTGCCAGCAGCCCTAGCGGGACTCGGAACACCGGGGAGCTGTTTTTT. This translates into CASSPSGTRNTGELFF.

The chain is built from TRBV3-1 (or the pseudogene TRBV3-2) and TRBJ1-2; D perhaps matches TRBD1 (6 bases). The CDR3 totals 15 residues. V lost 1 base and J 8 bases, leaving 17 bases between the germline ends. Looked up from germline, CDR1 is LGHDT and CDR2 is YNNKEL (reference sequence). The CDR3 reads CASSQGFEQGGGYTF. CDR3 coding DNA: TGTGCCAGCAGCCAAGGGTTCGAACAGGGCGGAGGCTACACCTTC.

The chain has TRBV29-1 and TRBJ1-5, with D hard to call. With 4 bases removed from V and 3 bases from J, the gap between germline ends came to 10 bases. Germline V gene lookup returns CDR1 SQVTM and CDR2 ANQGSEA. The CDR3 has 13 residues. The DNA of the CDR3 is TGCAGCGTTGGCCCCTCAATCAATCAGCCCCAGCATTTT. It encodes CSVGPSINQPQHF.